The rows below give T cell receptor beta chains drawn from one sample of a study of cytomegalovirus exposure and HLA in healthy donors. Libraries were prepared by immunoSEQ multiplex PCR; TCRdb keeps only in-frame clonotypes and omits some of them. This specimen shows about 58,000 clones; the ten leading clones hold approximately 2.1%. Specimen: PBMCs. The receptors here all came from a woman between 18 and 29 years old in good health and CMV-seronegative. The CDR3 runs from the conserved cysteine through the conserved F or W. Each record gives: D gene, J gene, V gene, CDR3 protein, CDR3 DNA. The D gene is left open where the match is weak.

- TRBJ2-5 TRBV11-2 CASKGVGPRETQYF TGTGCCAGCAAAGGGGTGGGGCCACGAGAGACCCAGTACTTC
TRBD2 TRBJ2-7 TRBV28 CASSFPAGDEQYF TGTGCCAGCAGTTTTCCGGCGGGGGACGAGCAGTACTTC
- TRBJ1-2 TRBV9 CASSGRTLILEGYTF TGTGCCAGCAGCGGCCGGACTCTAATTCTAGAAGGCTACACCTTC
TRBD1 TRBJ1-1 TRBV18 CASSATGPRMDTEAFF TGTGCCAGCTCAGCGACAGGGCCAAGGATGGACACTGAAGCTTTCTTT
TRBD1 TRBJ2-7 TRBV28 CASRPRQGDYEQYF TGTGCCAGCAGACCCAGACAGGGGGACTACGAGCAGTACTTC
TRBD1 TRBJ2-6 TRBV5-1 CASSWGQAPSGANVLTF TGCGCCAGCAGCTGGGGACAGGCGCCCTCTGGGGCCAACGTCCTGACTTTC
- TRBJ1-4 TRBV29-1 CSVGWTEREKLFF TGCAGCGTTGGCTGGACAGAAAGGGAAAAACTGTTTTTT
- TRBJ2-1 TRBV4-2 CASSQAGTGVRGEQFF TGTGCCAGCAGCCAAGCTGGGACGGGAGTTAGGGGTGAGCAGTTCTTC
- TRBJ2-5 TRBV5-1 CASSPGVGQETQYF TGCGCCAGCAGCCCGGGAGTAGGGCAAGAGACCCAGTACTTC
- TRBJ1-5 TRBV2 CASSPDIYQPQHF TGTGCCAGCAGTCCGGACATCTATCAGCCCCAGCATTTT
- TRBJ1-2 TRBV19 CASSILGQRSYGYTF TGTGCCAGTAGTATATTAGGACAGCGGTCCTATGGCTACACCTTC
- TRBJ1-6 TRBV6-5 CASSYGANSPLHF TGTGCCAGCAGTTACGGGGCCAATTCACCCCTCCACTTT
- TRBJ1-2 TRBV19 CASSIDGVAYGYTF TGTGCCAGTAGTATCGACGGGGTGGCCTATGGCTACACCTTC
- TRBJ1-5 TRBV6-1 CASSESLRGGNQPQHF TGTGCCAGCAGTGAATCTCTCAGGGGTGGCAATCAGCCCCAGCATTTT
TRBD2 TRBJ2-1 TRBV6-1 CASSPGLAGVNEQFF TGTGCCAGCAGCCCTGGGCTAGCGGGAGTCAATGAGCAGTTCTTC
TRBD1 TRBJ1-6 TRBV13 CASSLVGQGNSPLHF TGTGCCAGCAGCTTAGTGGGACAGGGGAACTCACCCCTCCACTTT
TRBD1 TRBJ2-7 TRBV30 CAWGDTLLTGGYEQYF TGTGCCTGGGGGGATACCTTGTTGACAGGGGGCTACGAGCAGTACTTC
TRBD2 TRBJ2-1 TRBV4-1 CASSQEGGLAGALKNEQFF TGCGCCAGCAGCCAAGAAGGTGGGCTAGCGGGAGCCCTTAAGAATGAGCAGTTCTTC
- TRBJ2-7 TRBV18 CASSHGQASSEQYF TGTGCCAGCTCGCACGGACAAGCAAGCAGCGAGCAGTACTTC
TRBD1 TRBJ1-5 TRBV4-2 CASSQDGQGNQPQHF TGTGCCAGCAGCCAAGATGGACAGGGCAATCAGCCCCAGCATTTT
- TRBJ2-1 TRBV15 CATSRDPQGANEQFF TGTGCCACCAGCAGAGATCCACAAGGGGCCAATGAGCAGTTCTTC
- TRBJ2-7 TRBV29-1 CSVESGQGYEQYF TGCAGCGTTGAGTCAGGGCAGGGCTACGAGCAGTACTTC
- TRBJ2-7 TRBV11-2 CASSLYTSAYEQYF TGTGCCAGCAGCTTATATACCAGCGCCTACGAGCAGTACTTC
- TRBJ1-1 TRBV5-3 CARSFPRGNTEAFF TGTGCCAGAAGCTTCCCTCGGGGTAACACTGAAGCTTTCTTT
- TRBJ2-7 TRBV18 CASSPQRATSYEQYF TGTGCCAGCTCACCTCAGCGGGCCACCTCCTACGAGCAGTACTTC
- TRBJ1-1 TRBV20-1 CSARRVTEAFF TGCAGTGCTCGCCGGGTCACTGAAGCTTTCTTT
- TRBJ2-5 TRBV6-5 CASSPIGGGGETQYF TGTGCCAGCAGCCCCATTGGCGGGGGCGGGGAGACCCAGTACTTC
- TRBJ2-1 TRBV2 CASKQAIYNEQFF TGTGCCAGCAAACAGGCTATCTACAATGAGCAGTTCTTC
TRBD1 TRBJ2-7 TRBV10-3 CAISEASGTGGYEQYF TGTGCCATCAGTGAGGCTTCCGGGACAGGGGGCTACGAGCAGTACTTC
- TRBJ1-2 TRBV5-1 CASSLSGGNYGYTF TGCGCCAGCAGCTTGTCCGGGGGTAACTATGGCTACACCTTC
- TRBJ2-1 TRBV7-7 CASSLGLHSSYNEQFF TGTGCTAGCAGCTTGGGTCTACACAGCTCCTACAATGAGCAGTTCTTC
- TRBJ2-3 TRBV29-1 CSVKLASDTQYF TGCAGCGTCAAACTAGCCTCAGATACGCAGTATTTT
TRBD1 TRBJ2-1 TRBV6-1 CAGRDRVLNEQFF TGTGCCGGTCGGGACAGGGTATTAAATGAGCAGTTCTTC
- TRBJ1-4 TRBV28 CASRPGQNEKLFF TGTGCCAGCAGGCCAGGTCAAAATGAAAAACTGTTTTTT
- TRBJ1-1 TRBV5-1 CASSKWRAPDTEAFF TGCGCCAGCAGTAAGTGGAGGGCGCCGGACACTGAAGCTTTCTTT
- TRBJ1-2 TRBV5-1 CASSSGGSYGYTF TGCGCCAGCAGCTCCGGCGGGTCCTATGGCTACACCTTC
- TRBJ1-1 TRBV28 CASSLSAGPRTAFF TGTGCCAGCAGTTTAAGTGCGGGGCCGAGGACGGCTTTCTTT
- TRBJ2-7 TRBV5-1 CASSLGQTIQYEQYF TGCGCCAGCAGCTTGGGACAGACGATCCAATACGAGCAGTACTTC
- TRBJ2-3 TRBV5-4 CASNSQGRDAQYF TGTGCCAGCAATAGCCAGGGGAGGGATGCGCAGTATTTT
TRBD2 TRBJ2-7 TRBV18 CASSPVLSVLAGDRYEQYF TGTGCCAGCTCACCCGTACTCTCAGTCCTAGCGGGAGATCGATACGAGCAGTACTTC
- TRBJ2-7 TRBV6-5 CASSVGPGFREQYF TGTGCCAGCAGTGTTGGACCGGGATTTAGGGAGCAGTACTTC
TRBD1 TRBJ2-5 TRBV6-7 CASSYRRQGSGETQYF TGTGCCAGCAGTTATAGGAGACAGGGGTCAGGCGAGACCCAGTACTTC
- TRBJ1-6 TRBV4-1 CASSQASSGVFTSPLHF TGCGCCAGCAGCCAAGCATCATCCGGGGTTTTTACTTCACCCCTCCACTTT
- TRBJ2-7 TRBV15 CATSPAGTTYEQYF TGTGCCACCAGCCCCGCGGGGACGACCTACGAGCAGTACTTC
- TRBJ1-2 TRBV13 CASSFLRSGYTF TGTGCCAGCAGCTTCTTACGGTCGGGCTACACCTTC
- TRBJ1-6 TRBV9 CASSVDSFSPLHF TGTGCCAGCAGCGTAGACAGTTTCTCACCCCTCCACTTT
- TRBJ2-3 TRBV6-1 CASSARKGADTQYF TGTGCCAGCAGTGCCCGTAAAGGGGCAGATACGCAGTATTTT
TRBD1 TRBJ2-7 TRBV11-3 CASSLGLFGTGGEEQYF TGTGCCAGCAGCTTAGGTTTATTTGGGACAGGGGGCGAAGAGCAGTACTTC
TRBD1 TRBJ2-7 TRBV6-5 CASSYGTGALEQYF TGTGCCAGCAGTTACGGGACAGGGGCCCTCGAGCAGTACTTC
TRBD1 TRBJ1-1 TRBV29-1 CSVRTDRGMNTEAFF TGCAGCGTTCGGACGGACAGGGGAATGAACACTGAAGCTTTCTTT
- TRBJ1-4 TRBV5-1 CASSLFAGYDSLNF TGCGCCAGCAGCTTGTTCGCCGGATACGACAGTCTTAATTTT
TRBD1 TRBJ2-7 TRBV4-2 CASSQDTGTGGYEQYF TGTGCCAGCAGCCAAGATACCGGGACAGGGGGCTACGAGCAGTACTTC
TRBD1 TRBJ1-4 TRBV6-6 CASSYNRDRGREKLFF TGTGCCAGCAGTTACAACCGGGACAGGGGGAGGGAAAAACTGTTTTTT
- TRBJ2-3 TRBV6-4 CASSGGGSSTDTQYF TGTGCCAGCAGTGGAGGCGGGTCTAGCACAGATACGCAGTATTTT
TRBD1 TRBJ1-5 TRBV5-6 CASSAGDRLNQPQHF TGTGCCAGCAGCGCGGGGGACAGGTTAAATCAGCCCCAGCATTTT
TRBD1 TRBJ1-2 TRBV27 CASSLDPRDRGVGYTF TGTGCCAGCAGTCTCGACCCCCGGGACAGGGGCGTTGGCTACACCTTC
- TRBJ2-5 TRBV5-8 CASHRGRGGYF TGTGCCAGCCACCGAGGGCGGGGAGGTTACTTC